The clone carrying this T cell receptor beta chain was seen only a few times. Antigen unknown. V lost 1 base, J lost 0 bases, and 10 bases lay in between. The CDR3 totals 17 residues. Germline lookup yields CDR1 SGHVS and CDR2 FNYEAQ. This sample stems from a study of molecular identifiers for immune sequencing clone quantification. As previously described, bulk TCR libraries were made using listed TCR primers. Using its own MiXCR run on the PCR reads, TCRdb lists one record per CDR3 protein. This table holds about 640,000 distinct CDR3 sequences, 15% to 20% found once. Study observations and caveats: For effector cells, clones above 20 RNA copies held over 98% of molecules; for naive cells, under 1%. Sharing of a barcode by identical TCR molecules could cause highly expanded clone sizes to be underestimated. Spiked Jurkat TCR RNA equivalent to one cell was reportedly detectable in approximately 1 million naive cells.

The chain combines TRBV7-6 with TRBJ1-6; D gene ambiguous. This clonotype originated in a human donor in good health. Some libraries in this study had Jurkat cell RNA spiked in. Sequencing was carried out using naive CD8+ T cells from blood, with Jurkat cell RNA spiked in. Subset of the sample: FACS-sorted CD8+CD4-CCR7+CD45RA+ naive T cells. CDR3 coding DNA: TGTGCCAGCAGCTTAGGGCAGGAAAGCTCCTATAATTCACCCCTCCACTTT. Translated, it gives CASSLGQESSYNSPLHF.